This is a list of T cell receptor beta chains from one sample in a study of blood T cells in healthy people across ages. TCRdb independently ran MiXCR on the 5' RACE reads; one entry per CDR3 protein. The repertoire consists of some 860,000 distinct CDR3 sequences, with 56% occurring once and the leading ten covering roughly 26%. Sequenced input: blood. These receptors were taken from a middle-aged man in good health. Both conserved end residues are part of each CDR3. A D gene is named only where the DNA matches it firmly. Clone size is shown for a subset of rows, as once, few, many or a class of expanded clone.

D gene: .; V gene: TRBV6-2/TRBV6-3; J gene: TRBJ2-5; clone size: .; CDR3 DNA: TGTGCCAGCGTTTATTTGGCGGAGAACCAAGAGACCCAGTACTTC; CDR3 protein: CASVYLAENQETQYF
D gene: .; V gene: TRBV2; J gene: TRBJ2-3; clone size: .; CDR3 DNA: TGTGCCAGCAGTGAAGGAAGTCGGGGAGATACGCAGTATTTT; CDR3 protein: CASSEGSRGDTQYF
D gene: .; V gene: TRBV20-1; J gene: TRBJ1-1; clone size: .; CDR3 DNA: TGCAGTGCTAGAAGCAGAAGTCCCGGGTACTTGGCTTTCTTT; CDR3 protein: CSARSRSPGYLAFF
D gene: .; V gene: TRBV18; J gene: TRBJ2-5; clone size: .; CDR3 DNA: TGTGCCAGCTCACCACAGGTCAGAGAGGAGACCCAGTACTTC; CDR3 protein: CASSPQVREETQYF
D gene: .; V gene: TRBV7-2; J gene: TRBJ2-7; clone size: few; CDR3 DNA: TGTGCCAGCAGCTTAGATGGGGGGCACGATTACGAGCAGTACTTC; CDR3 protein: CASSLDGGHDYEQYF
D gene: .; V gene: TRBV12-5; J gene: TRBJ2-7; clone size: few; CDR3 DNA: TGTGCTAGTGGTTTGATCCACCCAGGCTCCGAGCAGTACTTC; CDR3 protein: CASGLIHPGSEQYF
D gene: .; V gene: TRBV12-3/TRBV12-4; J gene: TRBJ1-2; clone size: many; CDR3 DNA: TGTGCCAGCAGTTCCACCTGGGGGGACTATGGCTACACCTTC; CDR3 protein: CASSSTWGDYGYTF
D gene: .; V gene: TRBV7-9; J gene: TRBJ1-1; clone size: .; CDR3 DNA: TGTGCCAGCAGCTTAGTAACACCTTCGAACACTGAAGCTTTCTTT; CDR3 protein: CASSLVTPSNTEAFF
D gene: TRBD1; V gene: TRBV9; J gene: TRBJ1-1; clone size: .; CDR3 DNA: TGTGCCAGTTCTCTGCCAGGGGGGGGATCTGAAGCTTTCTTT; CDR3 protein: CASSLPGGGSEAFF
D gene: TRBD2; V gene: TRBV7-6; J gene: TRBJ2-7; clone size: few; CDR3 DNA: TGTGCCAGCAGCTTACGGGCTCGACTAGCGGGAGGGAACGAGCAGTACTTC; CDR3 protein: CASSLRARLAGGNEQYF
D gene: .; V gene: TRBV25-1; J gene: TRBJ1-2; clone size: .; CDR3 DNA: TGTGCCAGCAGTGAATCTATAAACTATGGCTACACCTTC; CDR3 protein: CASSESINYGYTF
D gene: TRBD2; V gene: TRBV7-2; J gene: TRBJ2-3; clone size: .; CDR3 DNA: TGTGCCAGCAGCTCCCAACCCCGAGGGACTAGCGGGACAGATACGCAGTATTTT; CDR3 protein: CASSSQPRGTSGTDTQYF
D gene: .; V gene: TRBV7-2; J gene: TRBJ2-7; clone size: .; CDR3 DNA: TGTGCCAGCAGCTTTAATGAGAGACTCTACGAGCAGTACTTC; CDR3 protein: CASSFNERLYEQYF
D gene: TRBD2; V gene: TRBV7-2; J gene: TRBJ2-7; clone size: .; CDR3 DNA: TGTGCCAGCAGCGGGACTAGCGGGAGGGTCTACGAGCAGTACTTC; CDR3 protein: CASSGTSGRVYEQYF
D gene: TRBD2; V gene: TRBV29-1; J gene: TRBJ2-5; clone size: few; CDR3 DNA: TGCAGCGTCCGAACTACGGGGGGTGGGGAGACCCAGTACTTC; CDR3 protein: CSVRTTGGGETQYF
D gene: .; V gene: TRBV5-1; J gene: TRBJ1-4; clone size: .; CDR3 DNA: TGCGCCAGCAGCACCGGACCCCTCTCAACTAATGAAAAACTGTTTTTT; CDR3 protein: CASSTGPLSTNEKLFF
D gene: .; V gene: TRBV29-1; J gene: TRBJ1-1; clone size: .; CDR3 DNA: TGCAGCGTTGATCCCGGACAGTTGAACACTGAAGCTTTCTTT; CDR3 protein: CSVDPGQLNTEAFF
D gene: .; V gene: TRBV10-3; J gene: TRBJ2-1; clone size: few; CDR3 DNA: TGTGCCAGCCGGGACTTGGAAAGAAATGAGCAGTTCTTC; CDR3 protein: CASRDLERNEQFF
D gene: TRBD1; V gene: TRBV20-1; J gene: TRBJ2-1; clone size: .; CDR3 DNA: TGCAGTGCTCCAGACCGGGACAGGGCTCTGGGGAATGAGCAGTTCTTC; CDR3 protein: CSAPDRDRALGNEQFF
D gene: .; V gene: TRBV20-1; J gene: TRBJ2-7; clone size: few; CDR3 DNA: TGCAGTGGTCAGGGATTCGGCGAGCAGTACTTC; CDR3 protein: CSGQGFGEQYF
D gene: TRBD1; V gene: TRBV5-1; J gene: TRBJ2-7; clone size: .; CDR3 DNA: TGCGCCAGCAGCTTGAGTGGTGACAGGGCCAGTAGGATTTCCTACGAGCAGTACTTC; CDR3 protein: CASSLSGDRASRISYEQYF
D gene: TRBD2; V gene: TRBV4-3; J gene: TRBJ2-6; clone size: .; CDR3 DNA: TGCGCCAGCAGCCAACCCGGGACTAGCGGGAGCATGTTAGATGGGGCCGACGTCCTGACTTTC; CDR3 protein: CASSQPGTSGSMLDGADVLTF
D gene: TRBD2; V gene: TRBV29-1; J gene: TRBJ2-5; clone size: .; CDR3 DNA: TGCAGCGTTGATGCTGGCGGGAGGCTTCTCGAGACCCAGTACTTC; CDR3 protein: CSVDAGGRLLETQYF
D gene: TRBD2; V gene: TRBV29-1; J gene: TRBJ2-1; clone size: .; CDR3 DNA: TGCAGCGTTGTGGGGGTCCCGGGACTAGCGGGAGTCTATGAGCAGTTCTTC; CDR3 protein: CSVVGVPGLAGVYEQFF
D gene: TRBD2; V gene: TRBV7-2; J gene: TRBJ2-5; clone size: .; CDR3 DNA: TGTGCCAGCAGCCAGGGACTAGCGGGTGGGGAAACCCAGTACTTC; CDR3 protein: CASSQGLAGGETQYF
D gene: TRBD2; V gene: TRBV20-1; J gene: TRBJ2-2; clone size: once; CDR3 DNA: TGCAGTGCTATAGGCCTAGCGGCTACCGGGGAGCTGTTTTTT; CDR3 protein: CSAIGLAATGELFF
D gene: .; V gene: TRBV20-1; J gene: TRBJ1-4; clone size: .; CDR3 DNA: TGCAGTGCTAGTGAGCAGGGGAGCGGGGCCCATGAAAAACTGTTTTTT; CDR3 protein: CSASEQGSGAHEKLFF
D gene: TRBD2; V gene: TRBV7-2; J gene: TRBJ2-4; clone size: few; CDR3 DNA: TGTGCCAGCAGCCCTGGGACTAGCGGGGACATTCAGTACTTC; CDR3 protein: CASSPGTSGDIQYF
D gene: TRBD1; V gene: TRBV29-1; J gene: TRBJ2-1; clone size: .; CDR3 DNA: TGCAGCTATAGACAGGGGACGGGATATGAGCAGTTCTTC; CDR3 protein: CSYRQGTGYEQFF
D gene: TRBD1; V gene: TRBV20-1; J gene: TRBJ2-3; clone size: .; CDR3 DNA: TGCAGTGCTGGGGGACAGGGTCTATACACAGATACGCAGTATTTT; CDR3 protein: CSAGGQGLYTDTQYF
D gene: .; V gene: TRBV9; J gene: TRBJ2-1; clone size: .; CDR3 DNA: TGTGCCAGCAGCATAGCGGTAATGGGCGTAGATGAGCAGTTCTTC; CDR3 protein: CASSIAVMGVDEQFF
D gene: .; V gene: TRBV5-1; J gene: TRBJ2-5; clone size: few; CDR3 DNA: TGCGCCAGCAGCTTTCTCGCGGGATCTAAAGAGACCCAGTACTTC; CDR3 protein: CASSFLAGSKETQYF
D gene: TRBD1; V gene: TRBV15; J gene: TRBJ1-4; clone size: .; CDR3 DNA: TGTGCCACCAGCAGGGACAGGAAAAATGAAAAACTGTTTTTT; CDR3 protein: CATSRDRKNEKLFF
D gene: .; V gene: TRBV10-2; J gene: TRBJ2-5; clone size: .; CDR3 DNA: TGCGCCAGCAGTTTCTCCGTGGGACCCCCTGGGAAGACCCAGTACTTC; CDR3 protein: CASSFSVGPPGKTQYF
D gene: .; V gene: TRBV28; J gene: TRBJ2-7; clone size: once; CDR3 DNA: TGTGCCAGCAGTTTACTTCCGGGTCCCTCCTACGAGCAGTACTTC; CDR3 protein: CASSLLPGPSYEQYF
D gene: .; V gene: TRBV6-6; J gene: TRBJ2-2; clone size: few; CDR3 DNA: TGTGCCAGCAGTCCCCCTCCCGACGGCGCCGGGGAGCTGTTTTTT; CDR3 protein: CASSPPPDGAGELFF
D gene: .; V gene: TRBV3-1; J gene: TRBJ2-3; clone size: .; CDR3 DNA: TGTGCCAGCAGCCATTGGGGCCGAATAGATACGCAGTATTTT; CDR3 protein: CASSHWGRIDTQYF
D gene: TRBD2; V gene: TRBV13; J gene: TRBJ2-5; clone size: once; CDR3 DNA: TGTGCCAGCAGCCCCCATCGGACTAGTTCGGAGACCCAGTACTTC; CDR3 protein: CASSPHRTSSETQYF
D gene: TRBD1; V gene: TRBV5-1; J gene: TRBJ2-1; clone size: .; CDR3 DNA: TGCGCCAGCAGCGTGGACAGGTTTAACAATGAGCAGTTCTTC; CDR3 protein: CASSVDRFNNEQFF
D gene: TRBD1; V gene: TRBV20-1; J gene: TRBJ2-5; clone size: .; CDR3 DNA: TGCAGTGCGAGCGAGACAGGGCGGAAGACCCAGTACTTC; CDR3 protein: CSASETGRKTQYF
D gene: .; V gene: TRBV5-1; J gene: TRBJ1-2; clone size: few; CDR3 DNA: TGCGCCAGCAGCTTGGCCGGAGGCAGCCTTTACACCTTC; CDR3 protein: CASSLAGGSLYTF
D gene: .; V gene: TRBV6-6; J gene: TRBJ2-6; clone size: .; CDR3 DNA: TGTGCCAGCAGTTATTCAAGGCTCACTGGGGCCAACGTCCTGACTTTC; CDR3 protein: CASSYSRLTGANVLTF